The subject of this entry is one T cell receptor (beta chain). In this sample, this clonotype turned up a few times. Its antigen target is currently unknown. The input lacks base qualities; no much larger clone sits a single base away. The protocol used for the library was 5' RACE. These reads were obtained on an Illumina HiSeq 2000. Template switching introduced a universal primer binding site; the final cDNA contained a unique molecular identifier, enabling accurate counting of TCR cDNA molecules. First-strand cDNA for TCR alpha and beta chains was synthesized from specific primers in the conserved constant-segment region. To control for contamination, every cDNA library was double barcoded, receiving both a SMART-Mk sample barcode and Illumina barcodes. TruSeq adapter sequences, together with Illumina sample barcodes, were added in two successive PCR steps. The TCR alpha and beta cDNA libraries were sequenced on the Illumina HiSeq platform using custom primers. The authors' pipeline ran thus. MiGEC was used to process raw reads and extract unique molecular identifiers, and MiXCR was used to find CDR3 positions. For each individual, recombination models were inferred using an EM algorithm with the repgenHMM and IGoR tools. Shared clonotypes were analyzed with the tcR package in R, and sharing was normalized by the product of cloneset sizes. To study raw recombination without the effects of thymic and clonal selection, out-of-frame nonproductive sequences were analyzed. TCRdb reran the public reads through fastp at Q25 and MiXCR, keeping productive beta chains. Each CDR3 protein gets just one entry, which takes the most common genes and DNA from the rows behind it. TCRdb's processing, not the authors' own work, is the source of the V and J calls. In all, the sample holds around 470,000 distinct CDR3 sequences, and around 14% of those were seen once. In total, the top ten clones hold 0.52% of the sample.

Measured from the cysteine to the phenylalanine, the CDR3 is 11 residues long. Only CDR3 DNA is held: 33 bases, read in frame from base 1. V is clipped by 5 bases and J by 4 bases, and the sequence between their germline boundaries is 9 bases long. Via the germline V gene, CDR1 is SQVTM and CDR2 ANQGSEA. This entry belongs to a study of identical twins (dated by TCRdb to about 2016). At the level of the whole study: To test whether fetal clonotypes persist, this study deep-sequenced TCR alpha and beta repertoires from monozygotic twins, from unrelated adults of various ages, and from cord blood. To rule out contamination, the twin experiments were replicated at different times with different library preparation protocols. The research as a whole found: A weaker excess of twin sharing was found in beta out-of-frame sequences because the signal-to-noise ratio was lowered by fewer shared sequences. Because the same donors could not be followed over many years, the conclusions depended on cross-sectional statistical analysis. Compared with coincidental sharing between unrelated individuals, out-of-frame TCR alpha sequences shared between twins had an excess of sequences with low generation probability. Abundant cord blood beta clonotypes had fewer insertions, young adult naive repertoires showed a similar but weaker trend, and memory repertoires showed no such trend. Recombination models systematically underestimated out-of-frame TCR alpha sharing in monozygotic twins but agreed with sharing between unrelated individuals. Zero-insertion analyses could be partly confounded by invariant T cells such as MAIT and iNKT, although diverse VJ usage argued against such confounding for most clonotypes.

Only healthy Caucasian donors were included. The twin cohort consisted of three pairs of female monozygotic twins, all aged about 18 to 30 years. Positive isolation kits from Invitrogen were used to isolate the CD4+ and CD8+ T cell populations. Separately, the same data were catalogued under a study of yellow fever vaccine responses in identical twins. The second study, in turn, reports: The T cell response to vaccination in identical twins was reported by the authors to appear partly convergent and partly personalized. In the study, vaccine-responding T cell clones were precisely tracked in identical twins.

The chain is encoded by TRBV29-1 joined to TRBJ2-7, with the D gene not confidently named. Sample: CD4+ T cells sorted from blood. This TCR came from a woman in her late teens or twenties in good health. The CDR3 has the sequence CSVWREYEQYF. At the DNA level, the sequence is TGCAGCGTTTGGCGAGAATACGAGCAGTACTTC.